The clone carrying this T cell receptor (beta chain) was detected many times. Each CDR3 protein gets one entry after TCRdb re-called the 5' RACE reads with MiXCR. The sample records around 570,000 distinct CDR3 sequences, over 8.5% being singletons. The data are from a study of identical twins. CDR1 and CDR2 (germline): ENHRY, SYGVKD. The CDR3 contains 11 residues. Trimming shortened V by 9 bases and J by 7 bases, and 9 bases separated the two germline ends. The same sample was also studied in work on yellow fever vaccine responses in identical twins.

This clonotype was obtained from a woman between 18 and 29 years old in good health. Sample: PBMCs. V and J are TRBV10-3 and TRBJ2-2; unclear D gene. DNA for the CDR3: TGTGCCATTATAGGGCACGGGGAGCTGTTTTTT. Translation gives CAIIGHGELFF.